Included here is one T cell receptor beta chain sequence, with context. Its specificity is unknown. Profiling relied on immunoSEQ multiplex PCR, and the TCRdb table lists in-frame clones only, not all of them. The sample consists of some 1.1 million clones, 60% to 80% of them appearing once. V lost 6 bases and J lost 5, with 19 bases in between. Germline-derived CDR1 and CDR2 are SQVTM and ANQGSEA. The CDR3 totals 14 residues. The sample originates from a study of shared clonotypes between healthy human individuals. Whole-study findings and limits: Across subsets, estimated richness was generally greater for naive than for memory populations. Even with large depth, rarefaction showed that sorted-subset sequencing was incomplete. In several donors, around 4.8% of naive CD4 clonotypes appeared in common.

The clonotype was recovered from a man aged 18 to 30 in good health. Some clones in this sample may be carry-over from other donors' samples. Sequences were obtained from memory CD4+ T cells from PBMCs. Regarding subset: CD45RA-negative fraction. The chain is built from TRBV29-1 and TRBJ1-1; D possibly corresponds to TRBD1 (5 bases). Here the CDR3 DNA reads TGCAGCGTCGGACCATGGCAGGGTCTTACTGAAGCTTTCTTT. This gives the protein CSVGPWQGLTEAFF.